The clone carrying this TCR beta chain was seen many times. Its antigen is unknown. A patient was excluded if there was uncontrolled infection, other autoimmune disease, pregnancy or lactation. Thyroid ultrasound, orbital computed tomography, clinical symptoms, and serum thyroxine and TRAb underpinned diagnoses. Source material for PBMCs was around 10 ml fresh peripheral blood. The data were taken from a study of T cells in Graves' hyperthyroidism and ophthalmopathy. General study points: Most expanded thyroid clonotypes above 0.001 recurred in blood.

Amplification targeted TCR beta CDR3 regions from RNA transcripts. A first-round RT-PCR of the TCR CDR3 used the HTBI primer set. In TCRdb, the multiplex PCR reads were re-called with MiXCR into one record per CDR3 protein. The table includes 350,000 to 400,000 distinct CDR3 sequences, roughly 19% detected once. V gave up 7 bases and J gave up 6 bases, with 15 bases separating them. Per germline, CDR1 MNHNS and CDR2 SASEGT. The CDR3 contains 13 residues. The sequenced sample was blood. The source of this sequence is a woman younger than 30 with Graves' hyperthyroidism. The rearrangement links TRBV6-1 to TRBJ1-1; D not certain. The CDR3 DNA follows: TGTGCCAGCACCCCTGAGCCGTCCGCTGAAGCTTTCTTT. Its protein is CASTPEPSAEAFF.